A single sample is the source of the 8 T cell receptor beta chains below, sequenced in a study of metastatic and nonmetastatic thyroid tumors. Via MiXCR, TCRdb re-called the PCR reads. The sample consists of under 15,000 clones, roughly 33% of them appearing once. Thyroid surgery was performed in patients who had received no treatment beforehand. Source material: tumor tissue. These receptors came from a female donor with papillary thyroid cancer or a benign thyroid nodule (not recorded which). Some clones in this sample may be carry-over from other donors' samples.

The chain joins TRBV15 to TRBJ2-7; 8 nucleotides agree with TRBD2. Per the germline V gene, CDR1 is LNHNV and CDR2 is YYDKDF (reference sequence). This CDR3 has 15 amino acids. With 5 bases clipped from V and 13 bases from J, the junction kept 19 bases outside the gene matches. This CDR3 is CATSRRGGTSYERYF. The CDR3 bases are TGTGCCACCAGCCGTCGGGGGGGGACCTCCTACGAGCGTTACTTC.

This clone appeared a few times. The chain links TRBV12-3 or TRBV12-4 to TRBJ2-7; 7 nucleotides match TRBD1. Trimming removed 6 bases from V and 2 bases from J; junction bases left unmatched: 4. The CDR3 runs 13 residues. CDR3: CASRKGTAYEQYF. The CDR3 DNA reads TGTGCCAGCAGAAAAGGGACAGCCTACGAGCAGTACTTC.

The chain recombines TRBV6-1 with TRBJ2-7; 7 nucleotides agree with TRBD1. V dropped 6 bases and J dropped 3; count of bases not matched to a gene: 11. The CDR3 length is 15 residues. Per the germline V gene, CDR1 is MNHNS and CDR2 is SASEGT. The CDR3 is CASSDDRVNYYEQYF. In DNA form, the CDR3 reads TGTGCCAGCAGCGATGACAGGGTAAATTACTACGAGCAGTACTTC.

This clone was seen only a few times. This chain uses TRBV3-1 with TRBJ2-2; D gene ambiguous. The CDR3 is 13 amino acids. Trimming removed 1 base from V and 7 bases from J, with 7 bases in between. Germline CDR1 and CDR2: LGHDT and YNNKEL (reference sequence). The CDR3: CASSQGGSGELFF. The DNA for the CDR3 is TGTGCCAGCAGCCAAGGAGGTAGCGGGGAGCTGTTTTTT.

This clone was observed a handful of times. Here the CDR3 DNA reads TGTGCCAGCTGGGGTAGAAGGAGCATGAACACTGAAGCTTTCTTT. Residues: CASWGRRSMNTEAFF. The rearrangement joins TRBV28 to TRBJ1-1; D call uncertain. This CDR3 has 15 amino acids. V dropped 8 bases and J dropped 0 bases, with 16 bases sitting between them. Germline V gene sequence: CDR1 MDHEN, CDR2 SYDVKM.

This clone was seen more than once but under ten times. The chain links TRBV28 to TRBJ2-1; D gene unclear. The length of the CDR3 is 12 residues. V lost 5 bases and J lost 10, with 12 bases in between. Germline CDR1 MDHEN, CDR2 SYDVKM. CDR3 nucleotides: TGTGCCAGCAGTCAACAGCCAAGAGAGCAGTTCTTC. Encoded protein: CASSQQPREQFF.

Relative to its sample, this clone is medium-sized. This chain uses TRBV11-1 with TRBJ1-2; 8 positions match TRBD1. With 0 bases clipped from V and 3 bases from J, the junction kept 6 bases outside the gene matches. The germline gives CDR1 SGHAT, CDR2 FQDESV (reference sequence). The CDR3 runs 16 residues. Here the CDR3 reads CASSLAHPGGYYGYTF. In nucleotides, the CDR3 is TGTGCCAGCAGCTTAGCGCATCCAGGGGGCTACTATGGCTACACCTTC.

The chain couples TRBV15 to TRBJ1-4; the D gene is possibly TRBD1 (6 bases). Trimming removed 0 bases at V and 8 bases at J, with 10 bases between. Germline assignment: CDR1 LNHNV and CDR2 YYDKDF (reference sequence). The CDR3 is 14 amino acids. This chain's CDR3 is CATSREARGEKLFF. Here the CDR3 DNA reads TGTGCCACCAGCAGAGAGGCCAGGGGCGAAAAACTGTTTTTT.